The source of this T cell receptor (beta chain) is a study of T cell repertoires and leukemia-associated antigens (dated by TCRdb to about 2019). Background for the entire study: Around 15 million effective reads were obtained overall, with each sample giving about 5.1 to 7 million read pairs and 3.3 to 5.0 million effective reads. Using in vitro peptide stimulation of healthy T cells, the study set out to figure out what antigen is recognized by a TCR Vbeta21 clone that had previously been found in CML patients.

On this clonotype itself: Its cognate antigen has yet to be identified. Base quality data are lacking; no much larger clone is found one base away.

TRIzol reagent was used to extract total RNA from the cultured T cells. TCRbeta libraries were amplified from RNA using 5' rapid amplification of cDNA ends (5'RACE). Before sequencing, Qubit, an Agilent instrument, and quantitative PCR were used to check library concentration and integrity. A commercial service provider sequenced the qualified libraries on Illumina HiSeq or MiSeq. Per the original workflow: TCR sequences in each sample were identified with MiXCR version 1.8.2. To qualify, a clone needed a CDR3 longer than four amino acids, an in-frame nucleotide length, and no stop codon. A read containing the complete CDR3 structure was defined as an effective read. RT-PCR with 24 Vbeta primers, GeneScan spectratyping, and Sanger sequencing were used to validate expanded clones. TCRdb redid the processing of the public reads, applying fastp at Q25 and MiXCR, and retained in-frame beta chains. Every distinct CDR3 protein forms one entry, paired with its most common genes and DNA. The V and J calls reflect TCRdb's pipeline rather than the authors' work. This sample is represented by 11,000 or so distinct CDR3 sequences; roughly 39% of them were singletons. The top ten hold roughly 33% of the sample.

What the study reported, not specific to this receptor: Antigen specificity and function of the expanded clones were not tested directly and required further investigation. The four groups showed no significant differences in numbers of Vbeta genes (roughly 60), Jbeta genes (approximately 15), VDJ rearrangements, or unique CDR3s.

CD3+ T cells were initially rested overnight at over 2 million cells/mL in RPMI 1640 lacking fetal bovine serum. MACS immunomagnetic beads were used, per the manufacturer's instructions, to isolate CD3+ T cells from PBMCs. V is shortened by 2 bases, J by 6 bases, and the region joining them spans 14 bases. There are 14 amino acids in the CDR3, from cysteine to phenylalanine inclusive. CDR3 DNA only is kept here, 42 bases in frame from base 1. Looking up the germline V gene yields CDR1 MNHNS and CDR2 SASEGT. The rearranged chain carries TRBV6-1 and TRBJ2-7; perhaps TRBD2 is the D gene, with 6 bases matching. The sequence was collected from a female donor in good health. The sequenced sample was CD3+ T cells sorted from blood and cultured. The DNA sequence reads TGTGCCAGCAGTGAAAAACCGGACTACTTCGAGCAGTACTTC. Its protein is CASSEKPDYFEQYF.